This is a list of T cell receptor beta chains from one sample in a study of Tregs in tolerant kidney transplant recipients. Repertoires were generated with immunoSEQ multiplex PCR, while TCRdb's copy carries only in-frame clones and drops some. The sample includes nearly 95,000 clones, 93% of them seen just once. The input for sequencing was CD4+ T cells from blood, taken before the transplant. These receptors came from a human donor who received a combined kidney and bone marrow transplant. Each CDR3 is given with its conserved first and last residue. The D gene is left open where the match is weak. The size field is filled for only some rows; it gives once, few, many or a size class.

>NA|NA|TRBV10-3|TRBJ1-1
TGTGCCATCAGTGAGAGGGCAGGGGACACTGAAGCTTTCTTT
CAISERAGDTEAFF
>NA|NA|TRBV7-2|TRBJ2-3
TGTGCCAGCAGTCACGACTGGAGTGCAGATACGCAGTATTTT
CASSHDWSADTQYF
>NA|TRBD1|TRBV6-6|TRBJ2-3
TGTGCCAGCAGCCAACAGGGGGTAAGCACAGATACGCAGTATTTT
CASSQQGVSTDTQYF
>NA|TRBD2|TRBV9|TRBJ2-5
TGTGCCAGCAGCGTAGCTCCCTATAGCGGGGTTGGGGAAGAGACCCAGTACTTC
CASSVAPYSGVGEETQYF
>NA|NA|TRBV6-5|TRBJ1-6
TGTGCCAGCAGAAACCAGGTTCCTAATTCCCCCCTCCACTTT
CASRNQVPNSPLHF
>NA|TRBD1|TRBV5-7|TRBJ2-7
TGTGCCAGCAGCTTGGCCCTGGGACAGAGCTACGAGCAGTACTTC
CASSLALGQSYEQYF
>NA|NA|TRBV7-3|TRBJ1-2
TGTGCCAGCAGCATGGACAGTGCCCACGACTATGGCTACACCTTC
CASSMDSAHDYGYTF
>NA|NA|TRBV6-4|TRBJ2-7
TGTGCCAGCAGTGACCCTCCTGACAGGCAAATCTCCTACGAGCAGTACTTC
CASSDPPDRQISYEQYF
>NA|TRBD1|TRBV19|TRBJ2-5
TGTGCCAGTAGTTTGGACAGGGGTCCCGAGACCCAGTACTTC
CASSLDRGPETQYF
>NA|TRBD2|TRBV10-1|TRBJ2-7
TGCGCCAGCAGGGCGGTTGTTAGCGGGAGCCGGGAGCAGTACTTC
CASRAVVSGSREQYF
>once|TRBD2|TRBV15|TRBJ2-7
TGTGCCGCCAGCAGAGGGGCGCGGGAGAATTCGTACTTC
CAASRGARENSYF
>NA|TRBD1|TRBV6-1|TRBJ1-2
TGTGCCAGCAGTGAACCAGGGGGCGCTGGCTACACCTTC
CASSEPGGAGYTF
>once|TRBD1|TRBV7-8|TRBJ1-1
TGTGCCAGCAGCCCTCGACAGGGTAACACTGAAGCTTTCTTT
CASSPRQGNTEAFF
>NA|NA|TRBV7-2|TRBJ1-1
TGTGCCAGCAGCTTATCCATGAACACTGAAGCTTTCTTT
CASSLSMNTEAFF
>NA|TRBD1|TRBV19|TRBJ1-2
TGTGCCAGTAGTATAACCAGGGGGCTTGGCTACACCTTC
CASSITRGLGYTF
>NA|TRBD1|TRBV29-1|TRBJ1-5
TGCAGCGTTTCTCGGGACAGGGACCAGCCCCAGCATTTT
CSVSRDRDQPQHF
>NA|NA|TRBV30|TRBJ1-2
TGTGCCTGGAGGCCGGGGGGGGCTTTTGGCTACACCTTC
CAWRPGGAFGYTF
>NA|NA|TRBV28|TRBJ1-1
TGTGCCAGCAGTTTATGGGGAGGGACGAACACTGAAGCTTTCTTT
CASSLWGGTNTEAFF
>NA|TRBD2|TRBV18|TRBJ2-2
TGTGCCAGCTCCCCCAGGACTAGCGGGGGGAACACCGGGGAGCTGTTTTTT
CASSPRTSGGNTGELFF
>NA|NA|TRBV5-1|TRBJ2-5
TGCGCCAGCAGCTTGGGCGCCAGGGGACAAGAGACCCAGTACTTC
CASSLGARGQETQYF
>NA|NA|TRBV29-1|TRBJ1-1
TGCAGCGTTGAGGGGGGGAACACTGAAGCTTTCTTT
CSVEGGNTEAFF
>NA|TRBD2|TRBV27|TRBJ2-1
TGTGCCAGCAGTTCCCCGTGGGGGACTAGCGGGGGCTACAATGAGCAGTTCTTC
CASSSPWGTSGGYNEQFF
>NA|NA|TRBV7-3|TRBJ1-2
TGTGCCAGCAGCTCCCCCGCGGGACGGGGCTACACCTTC
CASSSPAGRGYTF
>few|NA|TRBV4-3|TRBJ2-5
TGCGCCAGCAGCCAAGATTTCCAGGGGCAAGAGACCCAGTACTTC
CASSQDFQGQETQYF
>NA|NA|TRBV5-1|TRBJ2-5
TGCGCCAGCAGCTTGGGGCGTGGGCCGGAGACCCAGTACTTC
CASSLGRGPETQYF
>NA|TRBD1|TRBV29-1|TRBJ2-2
TGCAGCGCAACCCCGGGACAGGGGGTCACCGGGGAGCTGTTTTTT
CSATPGQGVTGELFF
>NA|NA|TRBV4-3|TRBJ2-3
TGCGCCAGCAGCCCAGGATCCCTGGGCACAGATACGCAGTATTTT
CASSPGSLGTDTQYF
>NA|NA|TRBV7-6|TRBJ1-4
TGTGCCAGCAGCTTAGTTGGAATAGGGGCCGGTGAAAAACTGTTTTTT
CASSLVGIGAGEKLFF
>NA|TRBD1|TRBV19|TRBJ2-5
TGTGCCAGTAGTGTACCCGGGACAGGGGGAGAGACCCAGTACTTC
CASSVPGTGGETQYF
>NA|TRBD2|TRBV5-1|TRBJ2-3
TGCGCCAGCAGCTTGGCCCTAGCGGGCGTAGGTACAGATACGCAGTATTTT
CASSLALAGVGTDTQYF
>NA|NA|TRBV15|TRBJ2-1
TGTGCCACCAGCAGGGAGCTTGCTGTCTTTAAGTTCTTC
CATSRELAVFKFF
>NA|NA|TRBV28|TRBJ1-1
TGTGCCAGCAATAGCCCGCAGAACACTGAAGCTTTCTTT
CASNSPQNTEAFF
>NA|NA|TRBV6-5|TRBJ2-5
TGTGCCAGCAGTTACCGGGTAGGGACCCAGTACTTC
CASSYRVGTQYF
>NA|TRBD1|TRBV19|TRBJ1-2
TGTGCCACTAAGATAGGGGGCCCTGGGAACTATGGCTACACCTTC
CATKIGGPGNYGYTF
>NA|TRBD2|TRBV9|TRBJ2-1
TGTGCCAGCAGCGTCGGACTAGCAACCTACAATGAGCAGTTCTTC
CASSVGLATYNEQFF
>NA|TRBD1|TRBV6-1|TRBJ1-1
TGTGCCAGCAGTGAAGGGACAGGGGACACTGAAGCTTTCTTT
CASSEGTGDTEAFF
>NA|NA|TRBV4-2|TRBJ2-1
TGTGCCAGCGGGAACAGGGCCGGTGAGCAGTTCTTC
CASGNRAGEQFF
>NA|TRBD1|TRBV4-3|TRBJ1-1
TGCGCCAGCAGCCAGAGGGGGCGAAACGCTGAAGCTTTCTTT
CASSQRGRNAEAFF
>NA|NA|TRBV5-4|TRBJ2-3
TGTGCCAGCAGCTTGGGAGCGGTGGGGGGTTCAGATACGCAGTATTTT
CASSLGAVGGSDTQYF
>NA|TRBD2|TRBV5-4|TRBJ2-3
TGTGCCAGCAGCCCCGGGGTAGCGGGTAGCACAGATACGCAGTATTTT
CASSPGVAGSTDTQYF
>few|NA|TRBV7-9|TRBJ1-2
TGTGCCAGCAGCTCCAGGGGTTACGGCTACACCTTC
CASSSRGYGYTF
>once|TRBD2|TRBV7-2|TRBJ2-1
TGTGCCAGCAGCTTAGAGGGGACTAGTGTTTACAATGAGCAGTTCTTC
CASSLEGTSVYNEQFF
>once|TRBD1|TRBV5-6|TRBJ1-1
TGTGCCAGCAGCTCCCTCGGGACAGCGAACACTGAAGCTTTCTTT
CASSSLGTANTEAFF